This T cell receptor (beta chain) was documented in a study of T cells in Graves' hyperthyroidism and ophthalmopathy. Amplified regions were TCR beta CDR3 sequences from RNA transcripts. A set of HTBI primers served as the primers for a first-round RT-PCR of the TCR CDR3. Using its own MiXCR run on the multiplex PCR reads, TCRdb lists one record per CDR3 protein. The sample has around 300,000 distinct CDR3 sequences, roughly 22% seen once. Per the germline V gene, CDR1 is SGHTA and CDR2 is FQGTGA. The length of the CDR3 is 16 residues. Losses at the gene ends were 1 base for V and 3 bases for J; bases not matched to a gene: 8. Diagnoses were established using clinical symptoms, serum thyroxine and TRAb, thyroid ultrasound and orbital computed tomography. On this clonotype itself: The antigen is unknown.

Findings of the study overall: With a median lead of around 5.9 months before onset, the model predicted ophthalmopathy. In the blood, most expanded thyroid clonotypes above 0.001 appeared as well. Separation of ophthalmopathy from stable hyperthyroidism was achieved by a 13 V-J model.

This TCR came from a man aged 25 to 40 with Graves' ophthalmopathy. V usage is TRBV7-3 and J usage is TRBJ2-7; 8 bases are shared with TRBD2. Sequencing was carried out using blood. The CDR3 nucleotides are TGTGCCAGCAGCTTAAGGACCGGGACTAGAAGCTACGAGCAGTACTTC. This codes for CASSLRTGTRSYEQYF.